This T cell receptor beta chain was identified in a study of blood T cell repertoires in COVID-19. Clones were read by immunoSEQ multiplex PCR, and TCRdb kept only the in-frame ones, dropping some. The sample records 200,000 to 300,000 clones, approximately 90% being singletons. The germline gives CDR1 SGDLS, CDR2 YYNGEE. J lost 3 bases, V lost 4 bases, and 7 bases had no gene match. The CDR3 extends over 15 amino acids. Sequencing was carried out using peripheral blood. The chain carries TRBV9 and TRBJ2-3; 8 bases are shared with TRBD2. The sequence derives from a man between 60 and 75 years old who had recovered from COVID-19. The CDR3, as DNA: TGTGCCAGCAGCATATACGGGGGGGCTACAGATACGCAGTATTTT. Protein: CASSIYGGATDTQYF.